The clone carrying this T cell receptor beta chain was observed a few times. Its antigen is unknown. This entry belongs to a study of T cells in Graves' hyperthyroidism and ophthalmopathy. Study context: Peripheral blood collection took place at initial diagnosis, before any treatment.

The TCR beta CDR3 regions underwent amplification using RNA transcripts as the source. HTBI primers were the set used in a first-round RT-PCR of the TCR CDR3. Using its own MiXCR run on the multiplex PCR reads, TCRdb lists one record per CDR3 protein. The profile shows under 400,000 distinct CDR3 sequences, more than 11% of them singletons. Per germline, CDR1 SGHTA and CDR2 FQGNSA. V was shortened by 2 bases and J by 1 base, with 12 bases between the two germline ends. The CDR3 is 16 amino acids. Study conclusions and caveats: The majority of expanded thyroid clonotypes above 0.001 also appeared in blood.

Diagnostic decisions used clinical symptoms, serum thyroxine and TRAb, thyroid ultrasound and orbital computed tomography. This sequence was found in a woman aged 60-70 years with Graves' hyperthyroidism. The V gene is TRBV7-2, the J gene TRBJ1-3; D is undetermined. The sequencing input was blood. CDR3 DNA sequence: TGTGCCAGCAGCTTATTGCAGTCCACATCTGGAAACACCATATATTTT. It specifies CASSLLQSTSGNTIYF.